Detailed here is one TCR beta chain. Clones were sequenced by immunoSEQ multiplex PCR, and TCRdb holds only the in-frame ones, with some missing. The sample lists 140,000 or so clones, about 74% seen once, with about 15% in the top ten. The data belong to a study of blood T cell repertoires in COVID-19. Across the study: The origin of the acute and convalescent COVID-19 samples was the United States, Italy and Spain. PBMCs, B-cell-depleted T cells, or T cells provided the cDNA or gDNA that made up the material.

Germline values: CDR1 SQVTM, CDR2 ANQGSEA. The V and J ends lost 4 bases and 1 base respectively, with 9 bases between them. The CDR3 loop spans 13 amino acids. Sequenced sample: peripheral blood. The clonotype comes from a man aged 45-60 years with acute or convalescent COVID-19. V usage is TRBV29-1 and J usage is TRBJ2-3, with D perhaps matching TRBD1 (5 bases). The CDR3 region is CSVVTGGTDTQYF. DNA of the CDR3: TGCAGCGTTGTAACAGGCGGCACAGATACGCAGTATTTT.